Shown below are 6 T cell receptor beta chains from a single sample sequenced in a study of CD8 T cells in Susac syndrome. After extraction with the RNeasy kit, about 0.45 to 1 ug of the RNA was reverse transcribed using random hexamers. From the immunoSEQ multiplex PCR reads, TCRdb called clonotypes with MiXCR, one entry per CDR3 protein. The repertoire consists of about 80,000 distinct CDR3 sequences, with 93% occurring once and the leading ten covering around 0.57%. The sample was CD4+ T cells from PBMCs. All receptors come from a human donor with Susac syndrome.

The chain joins TRBV3-1 to TRBJ2-3; 7 bases are shared with TRBD2. This CDR3 contains 14 residues. The V segment lost 8 bases and the J segment 0 bases; nucleotides outside the gene matches: 5. Germline CDR1 is LGHDT and CDR2 is YNNKEL (reference sequence). The chain's CDR3 is CASRPAGSTDTQYF. CDR3 DNA: TGTGCCAGCCGGCCAGCGGGGAGCACAGATACGCAGTATTTT.

This chain connects TRBV27 to TRBJ2-7; weak D call: TRBD1 (7 bases). The germline V gene has CDR1 MNHEY and CDR2 SMNVEV (reference sequence). V was pared by 6 bases and J by 1 base, with 10 bases between. The CDR3 has 13 residues. This CDR3 reads CASRAGQSYEQYF. CDR3 coding DNA: TGTGCCAGCAGGGCGGGACAGTCCTACGAGCAGTACTTC.

This sequence joins TRBV6-5 and TRBJ2-3, with D tentatively TRBD1 (5 bases). In germline, CDR1 is MNHEY, CDR2 SVGAGI. This CDR3 is built from 11 residues. The CDR3 DNA reads as TGTGCTACGGCAGGGTCAGATACGCAGTATTTT. It codes for CATAGSDTQYF.

The V call is TRBV6-1, the J call TRBJ1-5; D remains ambiguous. Germline loops: CDR1 MNHNS, CDR2 SASEGT. The CDR3 runs to 13 residues. Trimming shortened V by 8 bases and J by 4 bases, and 12 bases separated the two germline ends. The CDR3 loop reads CASARAVNQPQHF. CDR3 bases: TGTGCCAGCGCTAGGGCCGTTAATCAGCCCCAGCATTTT.

The gene calls are TRBV19 and TRBJ2-7; 9 bases line up with TRBD2. The junction had 7 bases not matched to a gene; V was cut back by 4 bases and J by 3 bases. The germline gives CDR1 LNHDA, CDR2 SQIVND (reference sequence). This CDR3 region has 15 residues. The CDR3: CASSKSGTSFYEQYF. As DNA, the CDR3 is TGTGCCAGTAGTAAATCCGGGACTAGCTTCTACGAGCAGTACTTC.

This chain connects TRBV4-2 to TRBJ2-2; D is undetermined. Deletions cut 1 base from V and 4 bases from J, with 25 bases between. This CDR3 is 20 amino acids long. The germline V gene encodes CDR1 LGHNA and CDR2 YNFKEQ. CDR3 amino acids: CASSQVPQAISTMGTGELFF. The CDR3 nucleotides are TGTGCCAGCAGCCAAGTCCCTCAGGCAATCTCAACCATGGGCACCGGGGAGCTGTTTTTT.